This T cell receptor beta chain originates from a study of response to subunit inactivated influenza vaccine. Overall study findings and caveats: Authors suggested each seasonal influenza vaccination recruits few new T cells.

A few counts support this clonotype. Its antigen is currently unknown. TCRdb reprocessed the RT-PCR reads via MiXCR and lists one record per CDR3 protein. In the table there are 550,000 to 800,000 distinct CDR3 sequences, roughly 14% of which are singletons. This receptor was taken from a man aged 50 or older who received an inactivated influenza vaccine. The sample was PBMCs from blood, taken 14 to 15 days before vaccination.

The CDR3 here is CASSRERQGAYEQYF. Here the CDR3 DNA reads TGTGCCAGCAGCAGGGAGAGACAGGGGGCCTACGAGCAGTACTTC. The J gene is TRBJ2-7, the V gene TRBV2; 9 bases are a match to TRBD1. V lost 6 bases, J lost 2 bases, and 8 bases stayed unmatched. The CDR3 totals 15 residues. Germline loops: CDR1 SNHLY, CDR2 FYNNEI.